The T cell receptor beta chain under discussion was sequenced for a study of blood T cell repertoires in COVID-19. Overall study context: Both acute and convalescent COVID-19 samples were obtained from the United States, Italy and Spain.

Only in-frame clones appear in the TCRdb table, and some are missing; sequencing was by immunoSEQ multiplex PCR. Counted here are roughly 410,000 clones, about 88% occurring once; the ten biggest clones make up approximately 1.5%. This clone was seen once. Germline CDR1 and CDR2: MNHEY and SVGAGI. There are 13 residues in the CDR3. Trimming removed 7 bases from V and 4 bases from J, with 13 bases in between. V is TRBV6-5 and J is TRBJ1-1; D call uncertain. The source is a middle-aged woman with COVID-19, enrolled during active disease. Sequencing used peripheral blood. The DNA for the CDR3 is TGTGCCAGCACCCAGGCTCAAACCACTGAAGCTTTCTTT. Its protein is CASTQAQTTEAFF.